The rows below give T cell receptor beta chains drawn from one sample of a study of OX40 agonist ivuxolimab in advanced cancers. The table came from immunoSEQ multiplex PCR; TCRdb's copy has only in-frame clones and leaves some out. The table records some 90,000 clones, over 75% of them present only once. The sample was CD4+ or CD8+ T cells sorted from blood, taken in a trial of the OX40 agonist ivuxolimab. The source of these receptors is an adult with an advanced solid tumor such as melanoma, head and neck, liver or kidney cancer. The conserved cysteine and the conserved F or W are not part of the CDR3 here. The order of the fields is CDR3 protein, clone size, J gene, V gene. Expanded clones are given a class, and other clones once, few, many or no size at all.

cdr3_aa: ASSLATSGGWVNSPLH
clone_size: .
j_call: TRBJ1-6
v_call: TRBV27

cdr3_aa: ALRVTDTQY
clone_size: .
j_call: TRBJ2-3
v_call: TRBV9

cdr3_aa: ASSLLGPGGGEEQY
clone_size: .
j_call: TRBJ2-7
v_call: TRBV18

cdr3_aa: ASSSTGTKNIQY
clone_size: .
j_call: TRBJ2-4
v_call: TRBV18

cdr3_aa: ASSASQGAYGYT
clone_size: many
j_call: TRBJ1-2
v_call: TRBV7-8

cdr3_aa: ASSPDTVIYGYT
clone_size: .
j_call: TRBJ1-2
v_call: TRBV18

cdr3_aa: ASSAYSEKLF
clone_size: .
j_call: TRBJ1-4
v_call: TRBV7-2

cdr3_aa: ASSARQGETQETQY
clone_size: .
j_call: TRBJ2-5
v_call: TRBV5-6

cdr3_aa: ASRASSYNEQF
clone_size: .
j_call: TRBJ2-1
v_call: TRBV25-1

cdr3_aa: ASSTRAGGEY
clone_size: .
j_call: TRBJ2-7
v_call: TRBV9

cdr3_aa: ASSEARGTAYYEQY
clone_size: .
j_call: TRBJ2-7
v_call: TRBV6-1

cdr3_aa: ASSELASGVTDTQY
clone_size: .
j_call: TRBJ2-3
v_call: TRBV2

cdr3_aa: ATTGFGGPGANVLT
clone_size: .
j_call: TRBJ2-6
v_call: TRBV7-9

cdr3_aa: ASSFSGANTGELF
clone_size: .
j_call: TRBJ2-2
v_call: TRBV2

cdr3_aa: ASSPPGTGSYEQY
clone_size: .
j_call: TRBJ2-7
v_call: TRBV18

cdr3_aa: ASSGGTRGRGEKLF
clone_size: .
j_call: TRBJ1-4
v_call: TRBV2

cdr3_aa: ASSPFGTGELF
clone_size: .
j_call: TRBJ2-2
v_call: TRBV18

cdr3_aa: ATSSRSRQPYNSPLH
clone_size: .
j_call: TRBJ1-6
v_call: TRBV15

cdr3_aa: ASSSGGRPYEQY
clone_size: .
j_call: TRBJ2-7
v_call: TRBV27

cdr3_aa: ASSPTSGATSYNEQF
clone_size: .
j_call: TRBJ2-1
v_call: TRBV5-1

cdr3_aa: ASSEGSTGGNQPQH
clone_size: .
j_call: TRBJ1-5
v_call: TRBV6-1

cdr3_aa: ASSLNGETQY
clone_size: .
j_call: TRBJ2-5
v_call: TRBV5-1

cdr3_aa: ASSYSGTYVEQY
clone_size: once
j_call: TRBJ2-7
v_call: TRBV6-5

cdr3_aa: ASSPVSTADTQY
clone_size: .
j_call: TRBJ2-3
v_call: TRBV7-7

cdr3_aa: ASSIGDREYEQY
clone_size: .
j_call: TRBJ2-7
v_call: TRBV19

cdr3_aa: ASSITGEGETQY
clone_size: .
j_call: TRBJ2-5
v_call: TRBV19

cdr3_aa: ASSLQGAAEAF
clone_size: .
j_call: TRBJ1-1
v_call: TRBV6-6

cdr3_aa: ASSLWTSGAKNIQY
clone_size: .
j_call: TRBJ2-4
v_call: TRBV27